Following are 6 T cell receptor beta chains from one sample sequenced in a study of T cell clonality in common variable immunodeficiency. Method: immunoSEQ multiplex PCR; TCRdb's copy keeps in-frame clones and lacks some. The repertoire shows roughly 58,000 clones, none seen only once; the top ten take about 5.7%. The sequenced sample consisted of peripheral blood mononuclear cells. The source is a person aged 18 to 69 in good health.

This clone has ten or more counts. Sequencing ends 3 residues short of the CDR3 end; the germline J gene provides the rest. The V and J genes are TRBV12-3 or TRBV12-4 and TRBJ2-2, with 9 bases lining up with TRBD1. The length of the CDR3 is 16 residues. The trim removed 7 bases at V and 5 bases at J, leaving 11 bases unmatched. The CDR3 loop reads CASTKIGQGRTGELFF. The covered CDR3 bases are TGTGCCAGCACCAAAATAGGACAGGGGAGGACCGGGGAG.

This clone was seen at least ten times. The observed sequence ends 3 residues before the CDR3 terminus, with the missing tail filled in from the germline J gene. This chain uses TRBV11-2 with TRBJ2-4, with TRBD1 matching 7 bases. The CDR3 totals 15 residues. The V gene end was trimmed by 2 bases and the J gene end by 1 base; junction bases not matched to a gene: 2. Germline CDR1 is SGHAT and CDR2 is FQNNGV. The CDR3 sequence is CASSLRGLAKNIQYF. Partial CDR3 DNA: TGTGCCAGCAGCTTAAGGGGGCTGGCCAAAAACATT.

This clone was recorded at least ten times. From the germline J gene comes the end of the CDR3, since the read stops 3 residues before it. The genes are TRBV7-9 and TRBJ1-2; a possible D gene is TRBD1 (6 bases). The germline V and J ends were trimmed by 5 bases and 6 bases, with 10 bases remaining between them. This CDR3 contains 12 residues. Germline CDR1 and CDR2: SEHNR and FQNEAQ (reference sequence). CDR3: CASSRDNNGYTF. The covered CDR3 bases are TGTGCCAGCAGCCGGGACAATAATGGC.

In this sample, this clone turned up many times. Read sequence stops 3 residues before the CDR3 end, and the germline J gene provides the missing end. The chain is built from TRBV29-1 and TRBJ2-1; 9 nucleotides agree with TRBD2. V dropped 6 bases and J dropped 2; count of bases not matched to a gene: 8. Germline values: CDR1 SQVTM, CDR2 ANQGSEA. This CDR3 region has 15 residues. CDR3 bases read: TGCAGCGTAGGACTAGCGATTACCGCCTACAATGAG. Translated, it gives CSVGLAITAYNE. In full, the CDR3 is CSVGLAITAYNEQFF.

This clone was recorded at least ten times. With the read ending 3 residues before the CDR3 end, the germline J gene is used to fill in that end. The chain couples TRBV30 to TRBJ2-2, with 12 bases fitting TRBD2. Per the germline V gene, CDR1 is GTSNPN and CDR2 is SVGIG (reference sequence). The CDR3 sequence is 20 residues long. Trimming at V came to 0 bases and at J to 8 bases, leaving 19 bases not matched to a gene. CDR3 DNA (partial): TGTGCCTGGAGTGTGTTTACCGGGGATCTAGCGGGAGGGCCTCAGGGGGAG. Protein: CAWSVFTGDLAGGPQGE. The complete CDR3 sequence is CAWSVFTGDLAGGPQGELFF.

Ten or more counts support this clone. The read falls 3 residues short of the CDR3 end, and the missing part is taken from the germline J gene. V usage is TRBV5-1 and J usage is TRBJ2-1; 10 bases are a match to TRBD2. The CDR3 has 16 residues. CDR1 is SGHRS and CDR2 is YFSETQ in the germline V gene. Germline trimming cut 2 bases from V and 4 bases from J; bases unmatched to any gene: 6. CDR3 DNA (partial): TGCGCCAGCAGCTTACCGGGACTAGCGATATACAATGAG. Protein product: CASSLPGLAIYNE. The whole CDR3 protein is CASSLPGLAIYNEQFF.